The 12 T cell receptor beta chains presented below share a single source sample, sequenced in a study of siplizumab effects on memory and regulatory T cells. TCRdb's copy holds only in-frame clones and misses some; the assay was immunoSEQ multiplex PCR. The repertoire includes some 100,000 clones, about 93% of them detected once, and roughly 0.16% sits in the top ten. Input material: non-Treg CD4+ T cells sorted from blood. Receptors originate from a human donor in good health.

The chain joins TRBV19 to TRBJ1-1; possibly TRBD1 for D (5 bases). In germline, CDR1 is LNHDA, CDR2 SQIVND (reference sequence). The length of the CDR3 is 15 residues. Trimming pared 7 bases from V and 5 bases from J, leaving 20 bases between. The CDR3 reads CASITGRAGGTEAFF. Here the CDR3 DNA reads TGTGCCAGTATTACAGGAAGAGCCGGGGGGACTGAAGCTTTCTTT.

The rearrangement joins TRBV2 to TRBJ1-1; D unclear. Germline V gene data show CDR1 as SNHLY and CDR2 as FYNNEI. This CDR3 has 13 residues. The V end lost 6 bases, the J end lost 1 base, and 9 bases lay between the germline ends. The CDR3 nucleotides read TGTGCCAGCAGCGACGAAGCGAACACTGAAGCTTTCTTT. Residues: CASSDEANTEAFF.

The chain combines TRBV7-9 with TRBJ1-2; D is unresolved. V was cut by 4 bases and J by 6 bases, with 15 bases left in between. This CDR3 is 14 amino acids long. CDR1 and CDR2 (germline): SEHNR, FQNEAQ (reference sequence). The CDR3, as DNA: TGTGCCAGCAGCTCATCCCCCCATACCAATGGCTACACCTTC. Its protein product is CASSSSPHTNGYTF.

The rearrangement joins TRBV19 to TRBJ1-1; no firm D call. The CDR3 length is 12 residues. V lost 7 bases and J 3 bases, leaving 9 bases between the germline ends. Germline values: CDR1 LNHDA, CDR2 SQIVND (reference sequence). As DNA, the CDR3 is TGTGCCAGTATGGCAGGTCACACTGAAGCTTTCTTT. This sequence encodes CASMAGHTEAFF.

The rearrangement links TRBV2 to TRBJ1-2, with D hard to call. Trimming removed 3 bases from V and 5 bases from J, with 13 bases in between. This CDR3 has 14 amino acids. The germline CDR1 and CDR2 sequences are SNHLY and FYNNEI. The CDR3 region has the DNA TGTGCCAGCAGTGATAACTCCCTGGGGTATGGCTACACCTTC. This gives the protein CASSDNSLGYGYTF. Variable domain in full (rest from reference TRBV2 and TRBJ1-2): EPEVTQTPSHQVTQMGQEVILRCVPISNHLYFYWYRQILGQKVEFLVSFYNNEISEKSEIFDDQFSVERPDGSNFTLKIRSTKLEDSAMYFCASSDNSLGYGYTFGSGTRLTVV.

The chain joins TRBV5-4 to TRBJ2-1; tentatively, D is TRBD2 (5 bases). Trimming stripped 4 bases from V and 6 bases from J, with 14 bases between. The CDR3 extends over 14 amino acids. Germline V gene data show CDR1 as SGHNT and CDR2 as YYREEE (reference sequence). The CDR3 nucleotides read TGTGCCAGCAGCCCCGGGGATTTTATCAATGAGCAGTTCTTC. Translating gives CASSPGDFINEQFF.

This clone turned up a few times. This chain connects TRBV19 to TRBJ1-1; no firm D call. Germline CDR1 reads LNHDA; CDR2 reads SQIVND (reference sequence). This CDR3 is built from 15 residues. V gave up 0 bases and J gave up 1 base, with 9 bases separating them. The CDR3 bases are TGTGCCAGTAGTATAGAGAGGACGGAGAACACTGAAGCTTTCTTT. Translated, it gives CASSIERTENTEAFF.

This chain joins TRBV4-2 and TRBJ1-3, with D uncertain. Between the trimmed V and J ends, which lost 1 base and 2 bases, there was a span of 12 bases. The germline CDR1 and CDR2 sequences are LGHNA and YNFKEQ. The CDR3 spans 16 residues. This chain's CDR3 is CASSQVSLQPGNTIYF. The CDR3, as DNA: TGTGCCAGCAGCCAAGTTTCTCTCCAGCCTGGAAACACCATATATTTT.

The chain joins TRBV6-6 to TRBJ2-7; possible D gene TRBD1, 7 bases. The germline V gene has CDR1 MNHNY and CDR2 SVGAGI (reference sequence). This CDR3 has 13 amino acids. The V and J ends lost 8 bases and 6 bases respectively, with 17 bases between them. CDR3 nucleotides: TGTGCCAGCGGGGGGTCGACAGGGCTCGAGCAGTACTTC. Protein sequence: CASGGSTGLEQYF.

This clone came up once. The rearrangement uses TRBV10-1 and TRBJ2-2, with D perhaps TRBD1 or TRBD2 (5 bases each). CDR3 length equals 14 residues. Germline V gene lookup returns CDR1 WNHNN and CDR2 SYGVQD (reference sequence). The V and J ends lost 6 bases and 1 base respectively, with 9 bases between them. The DNA of the CDR3 is TGCGCCAGCAGGAGGGACGTGAACACCGGGGAGCTGTTTTTT. This codes for CASRRDVNTGELFF.

The genes are TRBV10-3 and TRBJ2-3; a weak D match, TRBD1 (6 bases). The germline V and J ends were trimmed by 10 bases and 4 bases, with 9 bases remaining between them. From germline, CDR1 is ENHRY and CDR2 SYGVKD. This CDR3 region has 11 residues. The CDR3 DNA sequence: TGTGCCAGTACAGGGTCAGATACGCAGTATTTT. It specifies CASTGSDTQYF.

The chain is built from TRBV18 and TRBJ2-5; 9 bases map to TRBD1. V gave up 3 bases and J gave up 4 bases; unmatched junction bases: 6. Germline lookup yields CDR1 KGHSH and CDR2 LQKENI. The CDR3 extends over 15 amino acids. The chain's CDR3 is CASSPNTGGVETQYF. The CDR3 nucleotides are TGTGCCAGCTCACCTAATACAGGGGGCGTAGAGACCCAGTACTTC.